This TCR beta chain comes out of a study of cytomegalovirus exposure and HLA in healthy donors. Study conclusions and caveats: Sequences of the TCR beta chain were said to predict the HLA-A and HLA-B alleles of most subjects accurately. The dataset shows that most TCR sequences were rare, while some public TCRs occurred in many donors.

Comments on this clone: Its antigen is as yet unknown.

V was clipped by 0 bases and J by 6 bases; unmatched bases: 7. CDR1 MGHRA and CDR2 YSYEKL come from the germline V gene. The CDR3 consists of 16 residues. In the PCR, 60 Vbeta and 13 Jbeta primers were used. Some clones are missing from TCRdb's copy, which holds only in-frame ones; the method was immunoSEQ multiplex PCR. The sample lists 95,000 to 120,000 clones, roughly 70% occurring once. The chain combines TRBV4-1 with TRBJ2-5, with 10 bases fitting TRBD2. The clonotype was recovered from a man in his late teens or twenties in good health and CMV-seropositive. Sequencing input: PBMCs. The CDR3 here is CASSQEAGGPLKTQYF. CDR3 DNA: TGCGCCAGCAGCCAAGAAGCGGGGGGGCCACTAAAGACCCAGTACTTC.